What follows describes a single T cell receptor beta chain. Its target is unknown. This sample was taken from a study of T-cell reconstitution after alpha-beta-depleted transplantation in children. Study conclusions and caveats: Certain patients had high TCRbeta diversity at day 60, and it came from recipient T cells and thymic progenitors that survived. Alpha-beta T cells present about two months after transplant were reported to originate from several hundred expanded graft clones.

V dropped 4 bases and J dropped 2 bases, with 18 bases sitting between them. Germline CDR1 is SGHKS and CDR2 is YYEKEE (reference sequence). The CDR3 is 17 amino acids. Preparing the TCRbeta library involved the use of unique molecular identifiers. Each CDR3 protein gets one entry after TCRdb re-called the PCR reads with MiXCR. The repertoire consists of about a million distinct CDR3 sequences, with roughly 29% occurring once and the leading ten covering roughly 28%. The sequenced sample was PBMCs, mostly from graft donor cells, obtained 360 days after TCRalphabeta/CD19-depleted stem cell transplant. The genes are TRBV5-5 and TRBJ2-2, with D possibly matching TRBD2 (6 bases). This TCR was sampled from a boy in the first two years of life who had a stem cell transplant for SCID, so the T cells may come from the graft donor. CDR3 residues: CASSHGHPAGNTGELFF. DNA for the CDR3: TGTGCCAGCAGCCACGGCCACCCGGCGGGAAACACCGGGGAGCTGTTTTTT.